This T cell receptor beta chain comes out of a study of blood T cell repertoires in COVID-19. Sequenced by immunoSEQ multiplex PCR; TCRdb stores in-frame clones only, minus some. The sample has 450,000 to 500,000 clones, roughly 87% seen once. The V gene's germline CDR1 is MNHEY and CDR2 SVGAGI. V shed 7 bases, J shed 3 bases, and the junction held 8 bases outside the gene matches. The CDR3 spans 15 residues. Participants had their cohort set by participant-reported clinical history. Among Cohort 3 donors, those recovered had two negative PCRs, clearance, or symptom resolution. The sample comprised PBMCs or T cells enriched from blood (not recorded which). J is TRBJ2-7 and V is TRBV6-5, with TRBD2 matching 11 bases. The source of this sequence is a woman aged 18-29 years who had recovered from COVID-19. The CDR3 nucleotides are TGTGCCAGCAATGGGGCTAGCGGGGGGATCTACGAGCAGTACTTC. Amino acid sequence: CASNGASGGIYEQYF.